Detailed here is one TCR beta chain. Other DNA sequences of this sample code for an identical CDR3. This entry comes from a study of blood T cell repertoires in COVID-19. V lost 5 bases and J lost 0, with 12 bases in between. Germline V CDR1 and CDR2: SEHNR, FQNEAQ (reference sequence). The CDR3 runs 15 residues. Sequenced by immunoSEQ multiplex PCR; TCRdb stores in-frame clones only, minus some. The sample has about 40,000 clones, roughly 90% seen once. The receptor was derived from a human donor in a cohort sampled during active COVID-19. V usage is TRBV7-9 and J usage is TRBJ2-3, with TRBD1 as a possible D gene (6 bases). Source material: peripheral blood. The CDR3 loop reads CASSPAGVSTDTQYF. The DNA of the CDR3 is TGTGCCAGCAGCCCTGCAGGGGTTAGCACAGATACGCAGTATTTT. Supplemented by reference TRBV7-9 and TRBJ2-3, the full variable domain reads DTGVSQNPRHKITKRGQNVTFRCDPISEHNRLYWYRQTLGQGPEFLTYFQNEAQLEKSRLLSDRFSAERPKGSFSTLEIQRTEQGDSAMYLCASSPAGVSTDTQYFGPGTRLTVL.